The clone carrying this T cell receptor beta chain appeared a few times. Its antigen is not known. This sample stems from a study of blood T cells in healthy people across ages. Together with a sample-barcoded 5' primer, a J-beta primer mix was included in a second PCR lasting about 6 to 11 cycles. From the 5' RACE reads, TCRdb called clonotypes with MiXCR, one entry per CDR3 protein. This sample has over 1,500,000 distinct CDR3 sequences, with more than 35% found just once. Findings of the study overall: When one million T cells were used, diversity estimates were thought to be underestimates. As age increased, TCR beta diversity per million T cells fell in a roughly linear fashion.

This CDR3 contains 14 residues. Looked up from germline, CDR1 is MNHEY and CDR2 is SVGEGT. Staff drew roughly 10 milliliters of peripheral blood from each donor. Sequencing used blood. The V and J genes are TRBV6-2 or TRBV6-3 and TRBJ2-1; tentatively, D is TRBD1 (6 bases). The DNA end is a closer match to TRBJ2-7, so the J assignment may be wrong. This TCR was recovered from a human donor in good health. CDR3 sequence: CASETGYGLYEQYF. The CDR3 DNA reads TGTGCCAGCGAAACAGGGTATGGGCTTTACGAGCAGTACTTC.